A single sample gave rise to the 23 T cell receptor beta chains below, sequenced in a study of cytomegalovirus exposure and HLA in healthy donors. Primers for the PCR totalled 60 Vbeta and 13 Jbeta. Generated by immunoSEQ multiplex PCR, the TCRdb table keeps only in-frame clones and is missing some. Altogether some 160,000 clones are present, about three quarters being singletons, with the ten largest covering about 1.5%. Sequenced sample: PBMCs. Every receptor here comes from a woman aged 25 to 39 in good health and CMV-seronegative.

This CDR3 reads CASSIGRQGYEQYF. CDR3 in DNA: TGTGCCAGTAGTATCGGTCGGCAGGGGTACGAGCAGTACTTC. The J gene is TRBJ2-7, the V gene TRBV19; D is perhaps TRBD1 (6 bases). CDR3 size: 14 residues. V lost 3 bases, J lost 4 bases, and 13 bases lay in between. Per germline, CDR1 LNHDA and CDR2 SQIVND (reference sequence).

The V gene is TRBV5-1, the J gene TRBJ2-1, with 10 bases matching TRBD2. J was trimmed by 7 bases and V by 4 bases; bases with no gene match: 20. This CDR3 is 19 amino acids long. In germline, CDR1 is SGHRS, CDR2 YFSETQ. The CDR3 DNA follows: TGCGCCAGCAGCCCCTACCCCAGCGGGGGGGCTCTCGGGGTGAATGAGCAGTTCTTC. It codes for CASSPYPSGGALGVNEQFF. Full variable domain (remainder filled in from reference TRBV5-1 and TRBJ2-1): KAGVTQTPRYLIKTRGQQVTLSCSPISGHRSVSWYQQTPGQGLQFLFEYFSETQRNKGNFPGRFSGRQFSNSRSEMNVSTLELGDSALYLCASSPYPSGGALGVNEQFFGPGTRLTVL.

Here the CDR3 reads CASSSRGVGTEAFF. The CDR3 nucleotides are TGTGCCAGCTCATCCCGGGGGGTCGGCACTGAAGCTTTCTTT. The chain uses TRBV18 and TRBJ1-1, with D possibly TRBD1 on 5 matching bases. Germline CDR1 reads KGHSH; CDR2 reads LQKENI. V was trimmed by 5 bases and J by 4 bases, leaving 14 bases between them. CDR3 length: 14 amino acids.

J is TRBJ2-3 and V is TRBV5-1; 8 bases fit TRBD1. The germline gives CDR1 SGHRS, CDR2 YFSETQ. CDR3 length: 15 amino acids. The J segment lost 2 bases and the V segment lost 4 bases, leaving 6 bases of the junction unmatched. The CDR3 loop reads CASSPRTGTTDTQYF. The DNA for the CDR3 is TGCGCCAGCAGCCCAAGGACAGGGACCACAGATACGCAGTATTTT. The full variable domain, completed using reference TRBV5-1 and TRBJ2-3, is KAGVTQTPRYLIKTRGQQVTLSCSPISGHRSVSWYQQTPGQGLQFLFEYFSETQRNKGNFPGRFSGRQFSNSRSEMNVSTLELGDSALYLCASSPRTGTTDTQYFGPGTRLTVL.

The genes are TRBV28 and TRBJ1-3; unclear D gene. This CDR3 spans 14 amino acids. Between the trimmed V and J ends, which lost 7 bases and 6 bases, there was a span of 16 bases. In germline, CDR1 is MDHEN, CDR2 SYDVKM. The CDR3 bases are TGTGCCAGCACCCAGACTTCCGGGGTAAACACCATATATTTT. Encoded protein: CASTQTSGVNTIYF.

The chain joins TRBV5-1 to TRBJ2-5, with 7 bases lining up with TRBD2. The CDR3 contains 14 residues. Germline V lookup: CDR1 SGHRS, CDR2 YFSETQ. V dropped 2 bases and J dropped 2; count of bases not matched to a gene: 3. The CDR3 is CASSFWGGQETQYF. CDR3 nucleotide sequence: TGCGCCAGCAGCTTCTGGGGGGGACAAGAGACCCAGTACTTC.

This clone appeared a single time. The chain links TRBV5-1 to TRBJ2-1, with TRBD2 identical over 7 bases. Germline assignment: CDR1 SGHRS and CDR2 YFSETQ. CDR3 length equals 14 residues. The trim removed 8 bases at V and 5 bases at J, leaving 10 bases unmatched. The CDR3 reads CARGGRNQDNEQFF. CDR3 in DNA: TGCGCCAGGGGGGGGAGGAATCAGGACAATGAGCAGTTCTTC.

V is TRBV2 and J is TRBJ1-1; weak D call: TRBD1 (5 bases). Germline lookup yields CDR1 SNHLY and CDR2 FYNNEI. This CDR3 is 14 amino acids long. V was trimmed by 4 bases and J by 3 bases, leaving 12 bases between them. CDR3 protein: CASSGRGPDTEAFF. The CDR3, as DNA: TGTGCCAGCAGTGGGCGGGGACCGGACACTGAAGCTTTCTTT.

The chain combines TRBV5-1 with TRBJ2-6; D may be TRBD1 (5 bases). Germline CDR1 SGHRS, CDR2 YFSETQ. The ends were cut back, 0 bases at V and 0 bases at J, with 10 bases in the middle. The length of the CDR3 is 17 residues. CDR3 residues: CASSLAGFRSGANVLTF. Written as DNA, the CDR3 is TGCGCCAGCAGCTTGGCAGGGTTCCGCTCTGGGGCCAACGTCCTGACTTTC.

The chain links TRBV7-8 to TRBJ2-3; D is perhaps TRBD2 (6 bases). Germline V lookup: CDR1 SGHVS, CDR2 FQNEAQ. Trimming took off 5 bases at V and 4 bases at J, with 16 bases between the two ends. This CDR3 is 15 amino acids long. CDR3 in DNA: TGTGCCAGCAGCACTTCACTAGCCCCGGCAGATACGCAGTATTTT. It is translated as CASSTSLAPADTQYF. The variable domain in full, completed from reference TRBV7-8 and TRBJ2-3, reads GAGVSQSPRYKVAKRGQDVALRCDPISGHVSLFWYQQALGQGPEFLTYFQNEAQLDKSGLPSDRFFAERPEGSVSTLKIQRTQQEDSAVYLCASSTSLAPADTQYFGPGTRLTVL.

This clone was detected once. J is TRBJ1-4 and V is TRBV30; the match to TRBD1 covers 9 bases. From germline, CDR1 is GTSNPN and CDR2 SVGIG (reference sequence). The CDR3 is 12 amino acids. V lost 8 bases and J lost 7; bases outside the gene matches: 5. CDR3 nucleotide sequence: TGTGCCACAGGGGGCGCAGGTGAAAAACTGTTTTTT. This translates into CATGGAGEKLFF.

A few counts support this clone. The V and J genes are TRBV19 and TRBJ1-6, with D unresolved. Germline CDR1 reads LNHDA; CDR2 reads SQIVND (reference sequence). There are 12 residues in the CDR3. Trimming left V 6 bases short and J 4 bases short, with 4 bases between. The DNA of the CDR3 is TGTGCCAGTAGGCGGTATAATTCACCCCTCCACTTT. This codes for CASRRYNSPLHF.

V and J are TRBV27 and TRBJ1-2; D is unclear. The germline V and J ends were trimmed by 0 bases and 8 bases, with 16 bases remaining between them. Germline CDR1 is MNHEY and CDR2 is SMNVEV (reference sequence). CDR3 length equals 15 residues. The CDR3 sequence is CASSLSRGPLGGYTF. The CDR3 bases are TGTGCCAGCAGTTTATCGCGCGGGCCCTTAGGAGGCTACACCTTC.

This clone has more than one count but fewer than ten. This chain joins TRBV5-1 and TRBJ2-7; 7 bases align to TRBD1. With V trimmed by 5 bases and J by 4 bases, 9 bases remained unmatched. This CDR3 has 14 residues. In germline, CDR1 is SGHRS, CDR2 YFSETQ. For the CDR3, the DNA is TGCGCCAGCAGACCAGACGGACAGGTTTACGAGCAGTACTTC. This gives the protein CASRPDGQVYEQYF.

The chain has TRBV7-9 and TRBJ2-3; tentatively, D is TRBD1 (5 bases). CDR3 size: 16 residues. Germline lookup yields CDR1 SEHNR and CDR2 FQNEAQ (reference sequence). The V end lost 6 bases, the J end lost 0 bases, and 16 bases lay between the germline ends. The CDR3, as DNA: TGTGCCAGCAGGGATCTAGACAGAGCGAGCACAGATACGCAGTATTTT. Encoded protein: CASRDLDRASTDTQYF.

The chain uses TRBV4-1 and TRBJ2-5, with 9 bases that match TRBD2. V trimming: 7 bases; J trimming: 5 bases; junction bases outside the gene matches: 11. The CDR3 runs 15 residues. The germline CDR1 and CDR2 sequences are MGHRA and YSYEKL. The DNA of the CDR3 is TGCGCCAGCAAAAGAGAAGTAGCGGGGGCGGAGACCCAGTACTTC. This sequence encodes CASKREVAGAETQYF.

This clone turned up a few times. CDR3 in DNA: TGTGCCACCAGCAGAGGGAGGGGCGGCTACAATGAGCAGTTCTTC. Translation gives CATSRGRGGYNEQFF. This sequence joins TRBV15 and TRBJ2-1; weak D call: TRBD2 (6 bases). This CDR3 contains 15 residues. V was shortened by 1 base and J by 3 bases, with 10 bases between the two germline ends. The germline V gene has CDR1 LNHNV and CDR2 YYDKDF (reference sequence).

This clone was counted a single time. V is TRBV27 and J is TRBJ2-5; D may be TRBD1 (5 bases). The germline V and J ends were trimmed by 6 bases and 1 base, with 9 bases remaining between them. Germline V CDR1 and CDR2: MNHEY, SMNVEV (reference sequence). The CDR3 runs to 13 residues. The chain's CDR3 is CASSQTAQETQYF. The CDR3 DNA reads TGTGCCAGCAGCCAGACAGCCCAAGAGACCCAGTACTTC.

The count of this clone is one. The genes are TRBV27 and TRBJ1-2; D is undetermined. This CDR3 spans 13 amino acids. Germline-derived CDR1 and CDR2 are MNHEY and SMNVEV (reference sequence). V gave up 1 base and J gave up 2 bases, with 5 bases separating them. CDR3 sequence reads: CASSLYINYGYTF. The CDR3, as DNA: TGTGCCAGCAGTTTATACATAAACTATGGCTACACCTTC.

The chain is built from TRBV2 and TRBJ1-2, with D unresolved. From germline, CDR1 is SNHLY and CDR2 FYNNEI. The CDR3 loop spans 15 amino acids. Trimming took 3 bases from V and 0 from J, leaving 11 bases between them. CDR3: CASSELRYANYGYTF. The CDR3 coding sequence is TGTGCCAGCAGTGAGTTGAGGTACGCTAACTATGGCTACACCTTC.

The chain couples TRBV5-1 to TRBJ1-2, with TRBD1 matching over 11 bases. Germline values: CDR1 SGHRS, CDR2 YFSETQ. Germline trimming cut 3 bases from V and 8 bases from J; bases unmatched to any gene: 6. The CDR3 totals 14 residues. CDR3 nucleotide sequence: TGCGCCAGCAGCTCCGGACAGGGGGCAGAGGGCTACACCTTC. This encodes CASSSGQGAEGYTF.

The V and J genes are TRBV7-8 and TRBJ1-2; D unclear. Per germline, CDR1 SGHVS and CDR2 FQNEAQ. Trimming removed 1 base from V and 3 bases from J, with 9 bases in between. The CDR3 extends over 14 amino acids. The CDR3 DNA sequence: TGTGCCAGCAGCTTAGTGGAGGAGGACTATGGCTACACCTTC. This gives the protein CASSLVEEDYGYTF.

The chain carries TRBV18 and TRBJ1-2; 7 nucleotides agree with TRBD1. The CDR3 is 15 residues long. Germline-derived CDR1 and CDR2 are KGHSH and LQKENI. V gave up 0 bases and J gave up 7 bases; unmatched junction bases: 8. The DNA for the CDR3 is TGTGCCAGCTCACCACCGGGACAGCAAATCGGTGGCTACACCTTC. This sequence encodes CASSPPGQQIGGYTF.